One sample yielded the 21 T cell receptor beta chains listed below, sequenced in a study of cytomegalovirus exposure and HLA in healthy donors. A multiplex PCR was run with 60 Vbeta primers and 13 Jbeta primers. Produced via immunoSEQ multiplex PCR; TCRdb's table is partial and in-frame only. The top ten hold over 1% of the sample, which has approximately 190,000 clones, over 80% seen once. Source material: PBMCs. These TCRs come from a man younger than 45 in good health and CMV-seronegative.

The rearrangement links TRBV18 to TRBJ2-1, with D perhaps TRBD1 (6 bases). V was cut by 3 bases and J by 4 bases, with 10 bases left in between. The germline CDR1 and CDR2 sequences are KGHSH and LQKENI. The CDR3 has 14 residues. The DNA for the CDR3 is TGTGCCAGCTCACCCTTCGGACAGTACAATGAGCAGTTCTTC. Its translation is CASSPFGQYNEQFF.

This chain uses TRBV6-6 with TRBJ2-7, with D maybe TRBD1 (6 bases). The CDR3 is 14 amino acids. Per the germline V gene, CDR1 is MNHNY and CDR2 is SVGAGI (reference sequence). V dropped 6 bases and J dropped 2 bases, with 14 bases sitting between them. CDR3 protein: CASSTLGAAYEQYF. The CDR3 nucleotides are TGTGCCAGCAGCACGCTGGGGGCGGCCTACGAGCAGTACTTC.

This rearrangement joins TRBV6-5 to TRBJ1-5, with 7 bases that match TRBD1. V lost 4 bases and J lost 3; bases outside the gene matches: 6. Germline CDR1 and CDR2: MNHEY and SVGAGI. The CDR3 length is 15 residues. The CDR3 spells CASSSRQGFNQPQHF. CDR3 coding DNA: TGTGCCAGCAGTTCCCGACAGGGCTTCAATCAGCCCCAGCATTTT.

The CDR3 region is CASTITSGSYNEQFF. CDR3 sequence (DNA): TGTGCCAGCACCATAACTAGCGGGAGCTACAATGAGCAGTTCTTC. The V and J genes are TRBV6-5 and TRBJ2-1; TRBD2 aligns across 11 bases. The CDR3 is 15 residues long. V shed 7 bases, J shed 3 bases, and the junction held 5 bases outside the gene matches. Germline CDR1 MNHEY, CDR2 SVGAGI.

The V and J genes are TRBV27 and TRBJ2-5; TRBD1 agrees at 8 bases. The germline V gene has CDR1 MNHEY and CDR2 SMNVEV (reference sequence). The V gene end was trimmed by 3 bases and the J gene end by 2 bases; junction bases not matched to a gene: 2. The CDR3 has 14 residues. The CDR3 DNA reads as TGTGCCAGCAGTTTCAGGGACAGGCAAGAGACCCAGTACTTC. Its protein is CASSFRDRQETQYF.

The chain employs TRBV27 and TRBJ1-1; D unclear. Looked up from germline, CDR1 is MNHEY and CDR2 is SMNVEV (reference sequence). V gave up 3 bases and J gave up 1 base, with 21 bases separating them. CDR3 length: 18 residues. The CDR3, as DNA: TGTGCCAGCAGTTTTCGGGTCGACTCAACCATCAGGAACACTGAAGCTTTCTTT. It encodes CASSFRVDSTIRNTEAFF.

A few counts support this clone. This chain links TRBV7-9 with TRBJ2-5; 9 bases are a match to TRBD1. V lost 0 bases to trimming and J lost 1 base; unmatched junction nucleotides: 3. This CDR3 spans 16 amino acids. Germline V gives CDR1 SEHNR, CDR2 FQNEAQ (reference sequence). CDR3 loop: CASSLAGTGPQETQYF. DNA of the CDR3: TGTGCCAGCAGCTTAGCCGGGACAGGGCCCCAAGAGACCCAGTACTTC.

This rearrangement joins TRBV6-6 to TRBJ2-7, with 9 bases matching TRBD1. V was pared by 4 bases and J by 3 bases, with 10 bases of the junction left unmatched. CDR3 size: 16 residues. Germline V gives CDR1 MNHNY, CDR2 SVGAGI (reference sequence). Here the CDR3 DNA reads TGTGCCAGCAGTTTCATAACAGGGGGCGCCGGCTACGAGCAGTACTTC. It codes for CASSFITGGAGYEQYF.

V gene TRBV7-8 combines with J gene TRBJ2-5; 7 positions match TRBD1. The germline gives CDR1 SGHVS, CDR2 FQNEAQ. There are 14 residues in the CDR3. V lost 5 bases, J lost 2 bases, and 5 bases stayed unmatched. The CDR3 protein is CASSNRDRQETQYF. The CDR3 DNA reads as TGTGCCAGCAGCAACCGGGACAGACAAGAGACCCAGTACTTC.

Regarding this clone: Other DNA sequences within the sample encode an identical CDR3. V and J are TRBV28 and TRBJ2-5; 8 bases agree with TRBD2. CDR1 and CDR2 from the germline V gene are MDHEN and SYDVKM. The CDR3 sequence is 15 residues long. Trimming took 3 bases from V and 1 from J; bases not matched to a gene: 4. The CDR3 is CASSFGRAGQETQYF. As DNA, the CDR3 is TGTGCCAGCAGTTTCGGGAGGGCGGGCCAAGAGACCCAGTACTTC.

CDR3: CASSPPAGFRNEQFF. The CDR3 DNA reads as TGTGCCAGCTCACCACCGGCCGGGTTCCGTAATGAGCAGTTCTTC. The J gene is TRBJ2-1, the V gene TRBV18; D is uncertain. The V gene lost 0 bases and the J gene lost 7 bases, with 13 bases spanning the gap. This CDR3 has 15 amino acids. Germline V gene lookup returns CDR1 KGHSH and CDR2 LQKENI.

The chain has TRBV2 and TRBJ1-4; 8 nucleotides agree with TRBD1. Germline V gives CDR1 SNHLY, CDR2 FYNNEI. V lost 6 bases and J lost 6; bases outside the gene matches: 3. CDR3 length equals 13 residues. CDR3 nucleotide sequence: TGTGCCAGCAGCTTGGACAGGGATGAAAAACTGTTTTTT. Translated: CASSLDRDEKLFF.

The chain recombines TRBV28 with TRBJ2-2; D is undetermined. Looked up from germline, CDR1 is MDHEN and CDR2 is SYDVKM. The CDR3 loop spans 16 amino acids. Deletions cut 6 bases from V and 1 base from J, with 15 bases between. Here the CDR3 reads CASSPLGAKNTGELFF. For the CDR3, the DNA is TGTGCCAGCAGCCCTTTGGGCGCGAAGAACACCGGGGAGCTGTTTTTT.

The chain employs TRBV27 and TRBJ1-1, with 9 nucleotides matching TRBD1. Germline loops: CDR1 MNHEY, CDR2 SMNVEV (reference sequence). The CDR3 is 15 amino acids. Germline trimming cut 8 bases from V and 5 bases from J; bases unmatched to any gene: 12. The CDR3 spells CASVGTGSKGTEAFF. Written as DNA, the CDR3 is TGTGCCAGCGTAGGGACAGGGTCGAAGGGGACTGAAGCTTTCTTT.

In its sample, this clone was seen once. The chain employs TRBV29-1 and TRBJ2-1; tentatively, D is TRBD1 (6 bases). V dropped 4 bases and J dropped 3 bases, with 10 bases sitting between them. The CDR3 totals 13 residues. CDR1 is SQVTM, CDR2 ANQGSEA, per germline. CDR3 protein: CSVGTVNYNEQFF. The CDR3 DNA reads TGCAGCGTTGGGACAGTGAACTACAATGAGCAGTTCTTC.

V gene TRBV4-2 combines with J gene TRBJ1-5; unclear D gene. The germline V and J ends were trimmed by 0 bases and 0 bases, with 15 bases remaining between them. CDR1 is LGHNA and CDR2 is YNFKEQ in the germline V gene. The CDR3 covers 18 residues. The CDR3: CASSQEGGRSPSNQPQHF. The CDR3 DNA sequence: TGTGCCAGCAGCCAAGAAGGAGGACGGTCTCCTAGCAATCAGCCCCAGCATTTT.

The CDR3 here is CASSLAAGGLSYNEQFF. Here the CDR3 DNA reads TGTGCCAGCAGCCTGGCGGCGGGGGGGCTCTCCTACAATGAGCAGTTCTTC. The chain has TRBV27 and TRBJ2-1; 9 bases are shared with TRBD2. Germline V gives CDR1 MNHEY, CDR2 SMNVEV (reference sequence). The CDR3 is made up of 17 amino acids. V lost 6 bases and J lost 0; bases outside the gene matches: 9.

The chain couples TRBV18 to TRBJ2-7, with D uncertain. V was cut by 2 bases and J by 3 bases, with 11 bases left in between. The germline V gene encodes CDR1 KGHSH and CDR2 LQKENI. This CDR3 spans 14 amino acids. CDR3 coding DNA: TGTGCCAGCTCACCAACCAGAACAAACTACGAGCAGTACTTC. Translated, it gives CASSPTRTNYEQYF.

This clone was counted many times. CDR3 nucleotide sequence: TGTGCCAGCAGCATTGGACAGATCACAGATACGCAGTATTTT. This encodes CASSIGQITDTQYF. The V and J genes are TRBV7-6 and TRBJ2-3, with D perhaps matching TRBD1 (6 bases). This CDR3 contains 14 residues. Looked up from germline, CDR1 is SGHVS and CDR2 is FNYEAQ. V lost 5 bases, J lost 2 bases, and 11 bases lay in between.

The V gene is TRBV5-1, the J gene TRBJ2-6, with a tentative D call TRBD1 (7 bases). Germline V gene data show CDR1 as SGHRS and CDR2 as YFSETQ. This CDR3 is 16 amino acids long. V was clipped by 6 bases and J by 1 base, with 14 bases between them. The CDR3 bases are TGCGCCAGCAACACCGGGGGACAGTCTGGGGCCAACGTCCTGACTTTC. It is translated as CASNTGGQSGANVLTF.

The CDR3 nucleotides read TGCGCCAGCAGCCCCTCGGGGAATAGCAATCAGCCCCAGCATTTT. Protein: CASSPSGNSNQPQHF. V and J are TRBV4-1 and TRBJ1-5, with D unresolved. Trimming shortened V by 4 bases and J by 0 bases, and 10 bases separated the two germline ends. The CDR3 spans 15 residues. Germline V gene data show CDR1 as MGHRA and CDR2 as YSYEKL.